One and the same sample provided the 4 T cell receptor beta chains below, sequenced in a study of T-cell memory formation after mild COVID-19. TCRdb reprocessed the 5' RACE reads via MiXCR and lists one record per CDR3 protein. Of some 600,000 distinct CDR3 sequences in the sample, 15% to 20% were seen once. Sequences were obtained from PBMCs or a T cell subset sorted from them (not recorded which). Every receptor here comes from an adult woman who had mild COVID-19 (a few samples of this study predate the infection). Cell type and time point are not known.

CDR3 sequence reads: CASRPDRPNTEAFF. CDR3 in DNA: TGTGCCAGCAGGCCCGACAGGCCCAACACTGAAGCTTTCTTT. The genes are TRBV6-5 and TRBJ1-1; D is possibly TRBD1 (6 bases). Trimming removed 6 bases from V and 2 bases from J, with 13 bases in between. Germline CDR1 MNHEY, CDR2 SVGAGI. The CDR3 length is 14 residues.

The chain is built from TRBV12-3 or TRBV12-4 and TRBJ2-1; 9 bases are a match to TRBD1. V was pared by 5 bases and J by 14 bases, with 10 bases of the junction left unmatched. This CDR3 comprises 13 residues. CDR3: CASSPLEGQGKFF. The CDR3 DNA reads TGTGCCAGCAGTCCCCTGGAGGGACAGGGAAAGTTCTTC.

The gene calls are TRBV5-6 and TRBJ1-1; TRBD1 aligns across 8 bases. The junction had 9 bases not matched to a gene; V was cut back by 1 base and J by 7 bases. Germline V CDR1 and CDR2: SGHDT, YYEEEE. The CDR3 covers 15 residues. CDR3 residues: CASSLRAGGDYEAFF. DNA for the CDR3: TGTGCCAGCAGCTTGCGGGCAGGGGGCGATTATGAAGCTTTCTTT.

The chain recombines TRBV7-9 with TRBJ2-3, with D perhaps given as TRBD1 or TRBD2 (6 bases each). This CDR3 spans 15 amino acids. Germline loops: CDR1 SEHNR, CDR2 FQNEAQ (reference sequence). V lost 3 bases, J lost 8 bases, and 18 bases lay in between. CDR3: CASSFLTGTESTQYF. The CDR3 DNA reads TGTGCCAGCAGCTTCTTAACAGGGACTGAAAGTACGCAGTATTTT.